What follows are 26 T cell receptor beta chains derived from one specimen sequenced in a study of blood T cells in healthy people across ages. Alongside a J-beta primer mix, a sample-barcoded 5' primer served in a second PCR lasting 7 to 11 cycles. MiXCR, run by TCRdb on the 5' RACE reads, gives a single entry per CDR3 protein. In the table there are approximately 490,000 distinct CDR3 sequences, under 30% of which are singletons. These data are also associated with another study on T cells of mothers and their children.

The sequenced sample was blood. These receptors were collected from a boy between 10 and 17 years old in good health.

The V call is TRBV29-1, the J call TRBJ2-1; 10 nucleotides align to TRBD1. After removal of 7 bases from V and 6 bases from J, the junction contained 6 bases not matched to a gene. The V gene's germline CDR1 is SQVTM and CDR2 ANQGSEA. CDR3 size: 13 residues. The CDR3 DNA reads as TGCAGCGGTAGACAGGGGGCTATCAATGAGCAGTTCTTC. Encoded protein: CSGRQGAINEQFF.

This clonotype has ten or more counts. V and J are TRBV29-1 and TRBJ2-7, with a weak D call TRBD1 (6 bases). The germline gives CDR1 SQVTM, CDR2 ANQGSEA. The V end was cut by 3 bases, the J end by 2 bases, with 14 bases between. The CDR3 runs 14 residues. The CDR3 DNA sequence: TGCAGCGTTGAGGTACAGGGCTTGACCTACGAGCAGTACTTC. Protein sequence: CSVEVQGLTYEQYF.

The rearrangement links TRBV20-1 to TRBJ2-3; D call uncertain. Trimming pared 7 bases from V and 3 bases from J, leaving 14 bases between. Germline assignment: CDR1 DFQATT and CDR2 SNEGSKA (reference sequence). This CDR3 contains 13 residues. The DNA of the CDR3 is TGCAGTGGAGAGAGGTCTGGGACAGATACGCAGTATTTT. This gives the protein CSGERSGTDTQYF.

The chain has TRBV3-1 and TRBJ1-4, with 7 bases lining up with TRBD1. With V trimmed by 3 bases and J by 1 base, 5 bases remained unmatched. The CDR3 is 16 residues long. Germline V gene lookup returns CDR1 LGHDT and CDR2 YNNKEL (reference sequence). The CDR3 bases are TGTGCCAGCAGCCACCCACAGGGGAGAACTAATGAAAAACTGTTTTTT. Translation gives CASSHPQGRTNEKLFF.

The rearrangement joins TRBV7-2 to TRBJ2-3, with a weak D call TRBD1 (5 bases). V was cut by 5 bases and J by 3 bases, with 12 bases left in between. The CDR3 is 14 residues long. Germline CDR1 SGHTA, CDR2 FQGNSA. In DNA form, the CDR3 reads TGTGCCAGCAGCACCCGACAGACGACAGATACGCAGTATTTT. It codes for CASSTRQTTDTQYF.

V gene TRBV7-8 combines with J gene TRBJ2-4; D may be TRBD2 (5 bases). V lost 5 bases and J 0 bases, leaving 17 bases between the germline ends. Germline V CDR1 and CDR2: SGHVS, FQNEAQ. This CDR3 comprises 17 residues. The CDR3 loop reads CASSHRTLPLAKNIQYF. The CDR3 DNA is TGTGCCAGCAGCCATCGGACTTTGCCACTAGCCAAAAACATTCAGTACTTC. Supplemented by reference TRBV7-8 and TRBJ2-4, the full variable domain reads GAGVSQSPRYKVAKRGQDVALRCDPISGHVSLFWYQQALGQGPEFLTYFQNEAQLDKSGLPSDRFFAERPEGSVSTLKIQRTQQEDSAVYLCASSHRTLPLAKNIQYFGAGTRLSVL.

This clonotype was detected a few times. V is TRBV12-3 or TRBV12-4 and J is TRBJ2-3; the match to TRBD2 covers 9 bases. V trimming: 4 bases; J trimming: 6 bases; junction bases outside the gene matches: 11. This CDR3 has 16 amino acids. CDR3 sequence reads: CASSSVAGGPGDTQYF. The CDR3 nucleotides are TGTGCCAGCAGTTCCGTGGCGGGAGGGCCGGGTGATACGCAGTATTTT.

The sample holds many counts of this clonotype. The gene calls are TRBV9 and TRBJ2-7, with 14 bases that match TRBD2. The CDR3 sequence is 15 residues long. Unmatched junction bases numbered 2, after V lost 3 bases and J lost 3 bases. Germline V gene lookup returns CDR1 SGDLS and CDR2 YYNGEE. CDR3 residues: CASSAGTSGSYEQYF. Written as DNA, the CDR3 is TGTGCCAGCAGCGCCGGGACTAGCGGGAGCTACGAGCAGTACTTC.

In this sample, this clonotype turned up a few times. The gene calls are TRBV6-1 and TRBJ2-6; D uncertain. This CDR3 comprises 18 residues. Germline V gene data show CDR1 as MNHNS and CDR2 as SASEGT. The germline V and J ends were trimmed by 4 bases and 1 base, with 17 bases remaining between them. CDR3 coding DNA: TGTGCCAGCAGTGTCGAGAGGTGGTGGTTATCTGGGGCCAACGTCCTGACTTTC. It encodes CASSVERWWLSGANVLTF.

Only a few counts were recorded for this clonotype. The rearrangement uses TRBV5-1 and TRBJ2-5, with a possible D match to TRBD2 (6 bases). The germline V and J ends were trimmed by 1 base and 5 bases, with 9 bases remaining between them. The germline V gene encodes CDR1 SGHRS and CDR2 YFSETQ. This CDR3 has 13 amino acids. CDR3 amino acids: CASSLHGGETQYF. The CDR3 DNA follows: TGCGCCAGCAGCTTGCATGGGGGGGAGACCCAGTACTTC.

The rearrangement uses TRBV6-2 or TRBV6-3 and TRBJ1-6; D is undetermined. This CDR3 comprises 12 residues. Germline V gene sequence: CDR1 MNHEY, CDR2 SVGEGT. V dropped 6 bases and J dropped 8 bases, with 8 bases sitting between them. The CDR3 reads CASSPLHSPLHF. The CDR3 DNA is TGTGCCAGCAGCCCTCTCCATTCACCCCTCCACTTT.

Many counts were recorded for this clonotype. This chain links TRBV29-1 with TRBJ2-5, with D possibly matching TRBD1 (6 bases). Trimming took off 4 bases at V and 5 bases at J, with 20 bases between the two ends. The CDR3 extends over 15 amino acids. Germline values: CDR1 SQVTM, CDR2 ANQGSEA. The CDR3 region has the DNA TGCAGCGTTGGGTCACAACAGGGTGTGGGGGAGACCCAGTACTTC. Protein: CSVGSQQGVGETQYF.

The DNA of the CDR3 is TGCAGTGCTAGAGATCGCGGTCTAGCGGGAGTCCTGAACACCGGGGAGCTGTTTTTT. It encodes CSARDRGLAGVLNTGELFF. V is TRBV20-1 and J is TRBJ2-2, with 10 bases lining up with TRBD2. V lost 0 bases and J lost 1; bases outside the gene matches: 11. This CDR3 has 19 amino acids. In germline, CDR1 is DFQATT, CDR2 SNEGSKA (reference sequence).

This clonotype was seen a handful of times. J is TRBJ2-7 and V is TRBV5-4; weak D call: TRBD2 (5 bases). Deletions cut 1 base from V and 3 bases from J, with 11 bases between. This CDR3 has 14 residues. Germline V gene sequence: CDR1 SGHNT, CDR2 YYREEE (reference sequence). The CDR3 DNA reads as TGTGCCAGCAGCTTGCACGGGAACAGCTACGAGCAGTACTTC. It encodes CASSLHGNSYEQYF.

Only a few counts were recorded for this clonotype. The V call is TRBV9, the J call TRBJ2-2; D remains unclear. V gave up 0 bases and J gave up 7 bases, with 4 bases separating them. CDR1 and CDR2 (germline): SGDLS, YYNGEE. The CDR3 is made up of 12 amino acids. In nucleotides, the CDR3 is TGTGCCAGCAGCGTAGCGGGCGGGGAGCTGTTTTTT. It yields the protein CASSVAGGELFF.

The J gene is TRBJ2-3, the V gene TRBV6-5; 8 bases agree with TRBD2. The trim removed 2 bases at V and 3 bases at J, leaving 4 bases unmatched. The CDR3 totals 15 residues. The germline CDR1 and CDR2 sequences are MNHEY and SVGAGI. The CDR3 nucleotides are TGTGCCAGCAGTTACGCGGGGGGAGGTACAGATACGCAGTATTTT. Amino acid sequence: CASSYAGGGTDTQYF.

This clonotype was recorded at least ten times. The rearrangement uses TRBV6-6 and TRBJ2-5; 10 bases map to TRBD2. With 6 bases clipped from V and 6 bases from J, the junction kept 10 bases outside the gene matches. CDR3 length equals 15 residues. Per the germline V gene, CDR1 is MNHNY and CDR2 is SVGAGI (reference sequence). The CDR3 nucleotides read TGTGCCAGCAGCCTGGGACTAGCGAAAGTAAAGACCCAGTACTTC. Encoded protein: CASSLGLAKVKTQYF.

This clonotype has only a few counts. The rearrangement joins TRBV7-9 to TRBJ2-1; maybe TRBD2 (5 bases). This CDR3 has 16 amino acids. V lost 2 bases and J lost 8, with 19 bases in between. CDR1 and CDR2 from the germline V gene are SEHNR and FQNEAQ (reference sequence). For the CDR3, the DNA is TGTGCCAGCAGCTTAACAGATTTGAGGGAGCGGTATGAGCAGTTCTTC. Its translation is CASSLTDLRERYEQFF. The full variable domain, in which reference TRBV7-9 and TRBJ2-1 provide the parts outside the CDR3, is DTGVSQNPRHKITKRGQNVTFRCDPISEHNRLYWYRQTLGQGPEFLTYFQNEAQLEKSRLLSDRFSAERPKGSFSTLEIQRTEQGDSAMYLCASSLTDLRERYEQFFGPGTRLTVL.

In this sample, this clonotype turned up a few times. The CDR3 loop reads CSARVGQETQYF. The CDR3 nucleotides are TGCAGTGCTAGAGTTGGGCAAGAGACCCAGTACTTC. V is TRBV20-1 and J is TRBJ2-5; D unresolved. The V and J ends lost 1 base and 2 bases respectively, with 5 bases between them. CDR1 and CDR2 from the germline V gene are DFQATT and SNEGSKA (reference sequence). The CDR3 covers 12 residues.

This chain connects TRBV7-2 to TRBJ1-4; TRBD1 matches at 9 bases. The length of the CDR3 is 15 residues. CDR1 is SGHTA, CDR2 FQGNSA, per germline. Trimming cost V 5 bases and J 6 bases; bases outside gene matches: 7. The DNA of the CDR3 is TGTGCCAGCAGCGTAACAGGGGGCGAGTATGAAAAACTGTTTTTT. Its protein is CASSVTGGEYEKLFF.

This clonotype has ten or more counts. CDR3 sequence: CASSSLGSSYNEQFF. The CDR3 nucleotides are TGTGCCAGCAGCTCCTTAGGGAGCTCCTACAATGAGCAGTTCTTC. This chain connects TRBV7-2 to TRBJ2-1, with D perhaps TRBD2 (5 bases). Trimming took 4 bases from V and 0 from J, leaving 10 bases between them. This CDR3 spans 15 amino acids. Germline CDR1 and CDR2: SGHTA and FQGNSA. Full variable domain (rest looked up from reference TRBV7-2 and TRBJ2-1): GAGVSQSPSNKVTEKGKDVELRCDPISGHTALYWYRQSLGQGLEFLIYFQGNSAPDKSGLPSDRFSAERTGGSVSTLTIQRTQQEDSAVYLCASSSLGSSYNEQFFGPGTRLTVL.

Written as DNA, the CDR3 is TGTGCCAGCAGCGGGATCGGGATTAATGAAAAACTGTTTTTT. Its protein is CASSGIGINEKLFF. This sequence joins TRBV14 and TRBJ1-4; D is ambiguous. CDR1 and CDR2 from the germline V gene are SGHDN and FVKESK. The CDR3 runs to 14 residues. The V end was cut by 5 bases, the J end by 4 bases, with 11 bases between.

The chain links TRBV3-1 to TRBJ1-2, with D perhaps TRBD1 (5 bases). Germline values: CDR1 LGHDT, CDR2 YNNKEL (reference sequence). CDR3 length equals 16 residues. With 0 bases removed from V and 1 base from J, the gap between germline ends came to 12 bases. In DNA, the CDR3 is TGTGCCAGCAGCCAAGAGACAGCCCGATATAACTATGGCTACACCTTC. It specifies CASSQETARYNYGYTF. Using reference TRBV3-1 and TRBJ1-2 for the parts outside the CDR3, the full variable domain is DTAVSQTPKYLVTQMGNDKSIKCEQNLGHDTMYWYKQDSKKFLKIMFSYNNKELIINETVPNRFSPKSPDKAHLNLHINSLELGDSAVYFCASSQETARYNYGYTFGSGTRLTVV.

There are many counts of this clonotype. The chain employs TRBV28 and TRBJ1-2, with TRBD1 matching over 7 bases. The length of the CDR3 is 14 residues. Unmatched junction bases numbered 6, after V lost 4 bases and J lost 4 bases. CDR1 and CDR2 from the germline V gene are MDHEN and SYDVKM. CDR3 in amino acids: CASSSHGDSYGYTF. The CDR3 coding sequence is TGTGCCAGCAGTTCCCACGGGGACAGCTATGGCTACACCTTC.

The chain carries TRBV20-1 and TRBJ1-1, with a tentative D call TRBD1 (6 bases). This CDR3 spans 12 amino acids. In germline, CDR1 is DFQATT, CDR2 SNEGSKA (reference sequence). Trimming cost V 6 bases and J 4 bases, with 12 bases left between them. The CDR3 sequence is CSALGGSTEAFF. The CDR3 region has the DNA TGCAGTGCATTAGGGGGTAGCACTGAAGCTTTCTTT.

This clonotype was recorded a few times. The chain has TRBV7-2 and TRBJ1-6, with D perhaps matching TRBD1 (5 bases). The CDR3 has 14 residues. The V end was cut by 2 bases, the J end by 11 bases, with 13 bases between. Looked up from germline, CDR1 is SGHTA and CDR2 is FQGNSA. CDR3 sequence reads: CASSLRAQGTPLHF. The CDR3 DNA is TGTGCCAGCAGCTTAAGGGCGCAGGGAACACCCCTCCACTTT.